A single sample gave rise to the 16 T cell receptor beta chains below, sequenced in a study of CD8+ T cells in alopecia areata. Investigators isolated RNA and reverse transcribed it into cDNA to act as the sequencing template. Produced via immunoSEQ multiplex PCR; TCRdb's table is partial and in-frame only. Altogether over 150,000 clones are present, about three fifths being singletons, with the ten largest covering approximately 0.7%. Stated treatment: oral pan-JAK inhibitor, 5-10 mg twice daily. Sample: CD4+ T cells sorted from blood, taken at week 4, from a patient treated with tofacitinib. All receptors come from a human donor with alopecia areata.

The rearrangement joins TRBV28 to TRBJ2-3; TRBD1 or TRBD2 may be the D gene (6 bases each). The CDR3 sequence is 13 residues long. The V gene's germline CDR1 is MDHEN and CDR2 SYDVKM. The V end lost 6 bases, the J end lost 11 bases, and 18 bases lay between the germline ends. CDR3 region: CASRGGQGRRQYF. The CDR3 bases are TGTGCCAGCAGGGGGGGACAAGGGAGAAGGCAGTATTTT.

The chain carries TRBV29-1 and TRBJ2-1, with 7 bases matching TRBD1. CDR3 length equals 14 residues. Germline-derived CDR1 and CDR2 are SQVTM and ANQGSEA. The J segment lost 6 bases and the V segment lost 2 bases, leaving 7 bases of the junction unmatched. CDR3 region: CSVESGGPFNEQFF. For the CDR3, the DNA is TGCAGCGTTGAATCAGGGGGTCCTTTCAATGAGCAGTTCTTC.

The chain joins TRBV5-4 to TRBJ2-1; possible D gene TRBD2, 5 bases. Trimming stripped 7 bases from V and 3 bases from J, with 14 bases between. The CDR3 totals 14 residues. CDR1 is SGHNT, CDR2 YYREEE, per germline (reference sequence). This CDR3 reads CASGPRRNYNEQFF. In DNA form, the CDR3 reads TGTGCCAGCGGGCCTAGGAGGAACTACAATGAGCAGTTCTTC.

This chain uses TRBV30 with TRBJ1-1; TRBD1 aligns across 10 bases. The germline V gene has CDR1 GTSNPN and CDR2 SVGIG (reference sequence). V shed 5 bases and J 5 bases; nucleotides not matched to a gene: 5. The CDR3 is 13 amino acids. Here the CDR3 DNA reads TGTGCCTGGGAAAGGACAGGGGGTACTGAAGCTTTCTTT. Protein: CAWERTGGTEAFF.

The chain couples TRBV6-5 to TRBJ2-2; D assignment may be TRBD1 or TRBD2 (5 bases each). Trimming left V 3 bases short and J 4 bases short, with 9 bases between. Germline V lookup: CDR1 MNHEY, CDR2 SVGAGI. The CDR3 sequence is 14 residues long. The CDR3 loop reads CASSYGAGTGELFF. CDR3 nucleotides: TGTGCCAGCAGTTATGGGGCGGGCACCGGGGAGCTGTTTTTT.

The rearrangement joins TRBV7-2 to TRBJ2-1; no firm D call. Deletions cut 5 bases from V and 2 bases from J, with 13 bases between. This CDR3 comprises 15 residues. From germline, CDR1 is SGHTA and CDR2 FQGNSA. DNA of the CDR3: TGTGCCAGCAGCAATAACTCCCGAGCCTACAATGAGCAGTTCTTC. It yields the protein CASSNNSRAYNEQFF.

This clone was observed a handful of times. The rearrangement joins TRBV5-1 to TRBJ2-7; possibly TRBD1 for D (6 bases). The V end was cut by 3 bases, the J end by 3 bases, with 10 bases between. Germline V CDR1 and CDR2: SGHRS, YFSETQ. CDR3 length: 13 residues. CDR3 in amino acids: CASSSGDIYEQYF. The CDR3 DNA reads TGCGCCAGCAGCTCCGGGGACATCTACGAGCAGTACTTC.

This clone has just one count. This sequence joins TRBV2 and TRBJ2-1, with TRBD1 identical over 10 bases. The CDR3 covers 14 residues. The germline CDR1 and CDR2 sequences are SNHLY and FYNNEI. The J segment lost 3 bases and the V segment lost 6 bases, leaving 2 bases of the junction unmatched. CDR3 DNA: TGTGCCAGCAGAAGGACAGGGGGCTACAATGAGCAGTTCTTC. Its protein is CASRRTGGYNEQFF.

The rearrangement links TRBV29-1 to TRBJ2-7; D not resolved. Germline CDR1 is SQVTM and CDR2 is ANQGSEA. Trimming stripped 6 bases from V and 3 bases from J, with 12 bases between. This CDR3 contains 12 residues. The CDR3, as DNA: TGCAGCGTGGCGACGGAAGGCTACGAGCAGTACTTC. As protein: CSVATEGYEQYF.

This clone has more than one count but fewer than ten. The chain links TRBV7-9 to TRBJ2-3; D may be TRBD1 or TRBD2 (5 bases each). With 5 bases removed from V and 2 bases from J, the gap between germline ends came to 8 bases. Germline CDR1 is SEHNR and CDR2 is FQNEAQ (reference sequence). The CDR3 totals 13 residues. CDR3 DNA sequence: TGTGCCAGCAGCCGGGACGTCACAGATACGCAGTATTTT. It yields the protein CASSRDVTDTQYF.

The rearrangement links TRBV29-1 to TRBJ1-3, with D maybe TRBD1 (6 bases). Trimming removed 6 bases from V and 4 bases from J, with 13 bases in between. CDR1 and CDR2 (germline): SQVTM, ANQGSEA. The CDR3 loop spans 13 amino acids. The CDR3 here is CSVRRGNGNTIYF. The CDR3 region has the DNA TGCAGCGTAAGAAGGGGGAACGGAAACACCATATATTTT.

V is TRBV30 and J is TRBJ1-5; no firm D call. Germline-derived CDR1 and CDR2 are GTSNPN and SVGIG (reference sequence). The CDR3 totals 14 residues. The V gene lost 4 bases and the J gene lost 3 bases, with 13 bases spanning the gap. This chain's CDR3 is CAWTPGGSNQPQHF. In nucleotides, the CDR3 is TGTGCCTGGACCCCGGGAGGGTCCAATCAGCCCCAGCATTTT.

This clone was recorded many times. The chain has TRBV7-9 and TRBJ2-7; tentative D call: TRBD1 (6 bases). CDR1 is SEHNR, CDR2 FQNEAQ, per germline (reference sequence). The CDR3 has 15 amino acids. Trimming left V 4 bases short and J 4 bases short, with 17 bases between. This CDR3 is CASSSTSGTHYEQYF. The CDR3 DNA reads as TGTGCCAGCAGCTCTACCTCCGGGACACATTACGAGCAGTACTTC.

This CDR3 reads CASSPDPQGTGANVLTF. CDR3 DNA: TGCGCCAGCAGCCCCGACCCTCAGGGTACCGGGGCCAACGTCCTGACTTTC. The V gene is TRBV5-1, the J gene TRBJ2-6, with a possible D match to TRBD1 (5 bases). CDR3 length equals 17 residues. Trimming removed 4 bases at V and 4 bases at J, with 18 bases between. Germline V gene data show CDR1 as SGHRS and CDR2 as YFSETQ.

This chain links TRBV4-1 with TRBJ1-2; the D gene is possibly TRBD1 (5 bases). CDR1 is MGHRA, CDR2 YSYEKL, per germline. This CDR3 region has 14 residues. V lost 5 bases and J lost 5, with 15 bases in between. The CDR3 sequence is CASSAGEGTYGYTF. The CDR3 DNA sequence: TGCGCCAGCAGCGCGGGTGAGGGGACTTATGGCTACACCTTC.

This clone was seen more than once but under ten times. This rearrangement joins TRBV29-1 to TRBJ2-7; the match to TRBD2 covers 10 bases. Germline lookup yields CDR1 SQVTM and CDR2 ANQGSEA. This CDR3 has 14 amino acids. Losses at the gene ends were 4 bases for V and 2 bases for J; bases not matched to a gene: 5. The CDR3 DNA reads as TGCAGCGTTGTGACAGCGGGAGGGCCCTACGAGCAGTACTTC. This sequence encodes CSVVTAGGPYEQYF.